This TCR beta chain was retrieved from a study of T-cell memory formation after mild COVID-19. Each CDR3 protein gets one entry after TCRdb re-called the 5' RACE reads with MiXCR. Among about 310,000 distinct CDR3 sequences listed, roughly 21% were seen once. The V segment lost 4 bases and the J segment 6 bases; nucleotides outside the gene matches: 8. Germline V CDR1 and CDR2: KGHDR, SFDVKD. This CDR3 has 16 residues. This clonotype has a handful of counts. This chain joins TRBV24-1 and TRBJ2-1; 10 positions agree with TRBD1. The sequenced sample consisted of PBMCs or a T cell subset sorted from them (not recorded which). This clonotype was sampled from a man aged 18 to 30 who had mild COVID-19 (a few samples of this study predate the infection). Cell type and time point are not known. CDR3 loop: CATSEAGTGDGNEQFF. The CDR3 DNA reads as TGTGCCACCAGTGAAGCCGGGACAGGGGACGGCAATGAGCAGTTCTTC.